This TCR beta chain appears in the sequencing data of a study of T-cell memory formation after mild COVID-19. Study as a whole: TCR clusters mostly belonged to single donors. Study-wide results and caveats: Among clones contracting day 15 to 85, CD4/CD8 was balanced, whereas later expanders leaned CD4+.

TCRdb re-called the 5' RACE reads with MiXCR, one entry per CDR3 protein. Of about 450,000 distinct CDR3 sequences listed, more than 20% were seen once; the top ten hold 10% to 15%. Regarding this clonotype: The antigen is undetermined.

V dropped 0 bases and J dropped 9 bases, with 21 bases sitting between them. The CDR3 consists of 16 residues. The V gene's germline CDR1 is SGHAT and CDR2 FQNNGV. The chain joins TRBV11-2 to TRBJ2-7; either TRBD1 or TRBD2 may supply D (6 bases each). The receptor was derived from an adult woman who had mild COVID-19 (a few samples of this study predate the infection). Cell type and time point are not known. The specimen sequenced was PBMCs or a T cell subset sorted from them (not recorded which). The CDR3: CASSLEGGPTSLWQYF. As DNA, the CDR3 is TGTGCCAGCAGCTTAGAAGGGGGGCCGACTAGTCTGTGGCAGTACTTC.